These 22 T cell receptor beta chains came from one sample sequenced in a study of blood T cell repertoires in COVID-19. Using immunoSEQ multiplex PCR, the repertoire was profiled, and TCRdb retains in-frame clones only, with some absent. The sample lists nearly 50,000 clones; around 85% were seen once. Sequences were obtained from peripheral blood. These receptors all come from a woman aged 55 to 70 with acute or convalescent COVID-19.

The rearrangement joins TRBV6-6 to TRBJ1-1; D might be TRBD1 (5 bases). This CDR3 is built from 11 residues. CDR1 is MNHNY, CDR2 SVGAGI, per germline (reference sequence). Trimming left V 2 bases short and J 8 bases short, with 6 bases between. The CDR3 DNA follows: TGTGCCAGCAGTTACGGGGCAGAAGCTTTCTTT. Its protein is CASSYGAEAFF.

The J gene is TRBJ2-1, the V gene TRBV5-4; a possible D gene is TRBD1 (8 bases). V lost 4 bases and J lost 4, with 18 bases in between. CDR1 is SGHNT, CDR2 YYREEE, per germline (reference sequence). This CDR3 is built from 16 residues. The CDR3 here is CASSQKQGGAYNEQFF. The CDR3 DNA follows: TGTGCCAGCAGCCAGAAACAGGGGGGGGCTTACAATGAGCAGTTCTTC.

Notes on this clone: A junction end diverges from the germline sequence, so it may reflect a read error. This chain links TRBV7-7 with TRBJ2-2, with 11 positions matching TRBD2. Germline V gene sequence: CDR1 SSHAT, CDR2 FNYEAQ (reference sequence). This CDR3 is built from 17 residues. CDR3 amino acids: CASSLMLAGGNTGELFF. Here the CDR3 DNA reads TGTGCTAGCAGCTTAATGCTAGCGGGAGGGAACACCGGGGAGCTGTTTTTT.

This clone was counted once. The rearrangement joins TRBV5-1 to TRBJ1-1; weak D call: TRBD1 (5 bases). The CDR3 runs 13 residues. Deletions cut 1 base from V and 2 bases from J, with 6 bases between. CDR1 and CDR2 from the germline V gene are SGHRS and YFSETQ. The CDR3 protein is CASSLQGNTEAFF. In DNA form, the CDR3 reads TGCGCCAGCAGCTTGCAGGGTAACACTGAAGCTTTCTTT.

The J gene is TRBJ2-7, the V gene TRBV21-1; TRBD2 is the table's D call, not checked against the DNA. TRBV21-1 is described as a pseudogene. There are 18 residues in the CDR3. This CDR3 reads CASSKDSGRLRLNYEQYF. The CDR3, as DNA: TGTGCCAGCAGCAAAGATAGCGGGAGACTCCGGCTCAACTACGAGCAGTACTTC.

The chain has TRBV21-1 and TRBJ2-1; the table assigns TRBD2, which was not confirmed against the DNA. TRBV21-1 is tagged as a pseudogene. The CDR3 is 17 amino acids. The CDR3 spells CASSKVPGLAGHNEQFF. As DNA, the CDR3 is TGTGCCAGCAGCAAAGTCCCGGGACTAGCGGGACACAATGAGCAGTTCTTC.

Only a few counts were recorded for this clone. This sequence joins TRBV4-1 and TRBJ2-7, with TRBD1 as a possible D gene (5 bases). The V gene's germline CDR1 is MGHRA and CDR2 YSYEKL. This CDR3 comprises 15 residues. The V and J ends lost 0 bases and 4 bases respectively, with 13 bases between them. The CDR3 is CASSQDDSADYEQYF. In DNA, the CDR3 is TGCGCCAGCAGCCAAGACGACAGTGCAGATTACGAGCAGTACTTC.

The V and J genes are TRBV19 and TRBJ2-2, with a weak D call TRBD1 (5 bases). V lost 5 bases and J lost 4, with 11 bases in between. Germline values: CDR1 LNHDA, CDR2 SQIVND (reference sequence). The CDR3 covers 14 residues. The CDR3 DNA follows: TGTGCCAGTAGTTCGACAGTTTCCACCGGGGAGCTGTTTTTT. It is translated as CASSSTVSTGELFF.

In this sample, this clone turned up once. The chain employs TRBV11-2 and TRBJ2-5; 10 nucleotides match TRBD2. V shed 5 bases, J shed 5 bases, and the junction held 8 bases outside the gene matches. The CDR3 runs 15 residues. CDR1 is SGHAT, CDR2 FQNNGV, per germline. The CDR3 DNA reads as TGTGCCAGCAGCGGCGGGCTAGCGGGGGTTGAGACCCAGTACTTC. Its translation is CASSGGLAGVETQYF.

For the CDR3, the DNA is TGTGCCAGCAGCTACGGAGTCTCTGGAAACACCATATATTTT. Its protein product is CASSYGVSGNTIYF. The chain uses TRBV5-5 and TRBJ1-3; no definite D call. The germline CDR1 and CDR2 sequences are SGHKS and YYEKEE (reference sequence). The CDR3 runs to 14 residues. With 3 bases removed from V and 0 bases from J, the gap between germline ends came to 7 bases.

This chain uses TRBV7-2 with TRBJ1-5; tentative D call: TRBD1 (6 bases). The V gene lost 5 bases and the J gene lost 10 bases, with 9 bases spanning the gap. Germline CDR1 reads SGHTA; CDR2 reads FQGNSA. This CDR3 has 11 residues. The CDR3 DNA is TGTGCCAGCAGCCTCAGGGGACCCCAGCATTTT. It translates to CASSLRGPQHF.

The chain has TRBV7-2 and TRBJ2-5; weak D call: TRBD2 (6 bases). Germline assignment: CDR1 SGHTA and CDR2 FQGNSA. This CDR3 spans 14 amino acids. V lost 1 base, J lost 5 bases, and 11 bases lay in between. CDR3 residues: CASSLVGAGETQYF. In DNA form, the CDR3 reads TGTGCCAGCAGCTTAGTAGGGGCGGGGGAGACCCAGTACTTC. The full variable domain, rest sourced from reference TRBV7-2 and TRBJ2-5, is GAGVSQSPSNKVTEKGKDVELRCDPISGHTALYWYRQSLGQGLEFLIYFQGNSAPDKSGLPSDRFSAERTGGSVSTLTIQRTQQEDSAVYLCASSLVGAGETQYFGPGTRLLVL.

In its sample, this clone ranks as medium-sized (0.01 to 0.1%). The chain links TRBV2 to TRBJ2-7; D might be TRBD1 (7 bases). Germline V gene data show CDR1 as SNHLY and CDR2 as FYNNEI. The CDR3 spans 15 residues. The ends were cut back, 8 bases at V and 4 bases at J, with 21 bases in the middle. CDR3 DNA: TGTGCCAGCTGTATTTCGCGGGACAGAGTGTACGAGCAGTACTTC. Its protein product is CASCISRDRVYEQYF.

The rearrangement uses TRBV28 and TRBJ2-3; D not resolved. The CDR3 is made up of 15 amino acids. The germline V gene has CDR1 MDHEN and CDR2 SYDVKM. Between the trimmed V and J ends, which lost 5 bases and 4 bases, there was a span of 16 bases. Here the CDR3 reads CASSPHRIPADTQYF. The CDR3 DNA reads as TGTGCCAGCAGTCCGCATCGTATTCCGGCAGATACGCAGTATTTT. The variable domain in full, completed from reference TRBV28 and TRBJ2-3, reads DVKVTQSSRYLVKRTGEKVFLECVQDMDHENMFWYRQDPGLGLRLIYFSYDVKMKEKGDIPEGYSVSREKKERFSLILESASTNQTSMYLCASSPHRIPADTQYFGPGTRLTVL.

This chain connects TRBV7-9 to TRBJ2-2; 8 positions agree with TRBD1. Losses at the gene ends were 9 bases for V and 3 bases for J; bases not matched to a gene: 3. In germline, CDR1 is SEHNR, CDR2 FQNEAQ (reference sequence). The CDR3 runs 13 residues. CDR3 DNA: TGTGCCAGACAGGGGGGCGACACCGGGGAGCTGTTTTTT. Amino acid sequence: CARQGGDTGELFF.

The chain has TRBV5-4 and TRBJ2-2, with a possible D match to TRBD1 (5 bases). Germline CDR1 is SGHNT and CDR2 is YYREEE (reference sequence). V was clipped by 0 bases and J by 5 bases, with 8 bases between them. This CDR3 spans 14 amino acids. This chain's CDR3 is CASSLDRSTGELFF. CDR3 coding DNA: TGTGCCAGCAGCTTGGACAGGTCGACCGGGGAGCTGTTTTTT.

The gene calls are TRBV19 and TRBJ1-2; D uncertain. CDR1 and CDR2 (germline): LNHDA, SQIVND (reference sequence). The CDR3 has 11 residues. The V end lost 10 bases, the J end lost 0 bases, and 6 bases lay between the germline ends. For the CDR3, the DNA is TGTGCCACCAAAACTAACTATGGCTACACCTTC. Translating it yields CATKTNYGYTF.

The J gene is TRBJ1-2, the V gene TRBV19; TRBD1 matches 9 bases. CDR3 length: 16 residues. J lost 2 bases, V lost 3 bases, and 7 bases had no gene match. Germline assignment: CDR1 LNHDA and CDR2 SQIVND (reference sequence). CDR3 bases: TGTGCCAGTAGTATCCGTCCCGGGACAGGGAACTATGGCTACACCTTC. Its protein is CASSIRPGTGNYGYTF.

The CDR3 DNA sequence: TGTGCCAGCAGCTTAGCCCAGGGGGAAAGCTATGGCTACACCTTC. Residues: CASSLAQGESYGYTF. The chain uses TRBV7-9 and TRBJ1-2, with TRBD1 matching 7 bases. With 0 bases clipped from V and 4 bases from J, the junction kept 5 bases outside the gene matches. The CDR3 runs to 15 residues. From germline, CDR1 is SEHNR and CDR2 FQNEAQ (reference sequence).

The chain links TRBV9 to TRBJ2-2; a possible D gene is TRBD1 (6 bases). This CDR3 spans 15 amino acids. V lost 4 bases to trimming and J lost 0 bases, with 10 bases between them. The V gene's germline CDR1 is SGDLS and CDR2 YYNGEE. The CDR3 here is CASSQGLTNTGELFF. CDR3 coding DNA: TGTGCCAGCAGCCAGGGGTTGACGAACACCGGGGAGCTGTTTTTT.

The V and J genes are TRBV14 and TRBJ2-2, with D tentatively TRBD2 (5 bases). Trimming took 4 bases from V and 3 from J, leaving 12 bases between them. Germline V gene lookup returns CDR1 SGHDN and CDR2 FVKESK. CDR3 length equals 15 residues. Here the CDR3 DNA reads TGTGCCAGCAGCCCCTTGCGGGCGTACACCGGGGAGCTGTTTTTT. Its protein is CASSPLRAYTGELFF.

The chain carries TRBV29-1 and TRBJ2-2; possible D gene TRBD2, 6 bases. Germline V gives CDR1 SQVTM, CDR2 ANQGSEA. This CDR3 has 14 residues. V lost 4 bases and J 5 bases, leaving 14 bases between the germline ends. The CDR3 is CSVVGSGGTGELFF. CDR3 in DNA: TGCAGCGTTGTTGGAAGCGGAGGGACCGGGGAGCTGTTTTTT.